One sample yielded the 13 T cell receptor beta chains listed below, sequenced in a study of OX40 agonist ivuxolimab in advanced cancers. Using immunoSEQ multiplex PCR, the repertoire was profiled, and TCRdb retains in-frame clones only, with some absent. This table has roughly 69,000 clones, approximately 84% appearing once. The input for sequencing was CD4+ or CD8+ T cells sorted from blood, taken in a trial of the OX40 agonist ivuxolimab. The origin of the receptors is an adult with an advanced solid tumor such as melanoma, head and neck, liver or kidney cancer.

The rearrangement uses TRBV11-3 and TRBJ2-7; D is undetermined. The V gene lost 2 bases and the J gene lost 4 bases, with 15 bases spanning the gap. There are 15 residues in the CDR3. The germline V gene encodes CDR1 SGHNT and CDR2 YENEEA. Here the CDR3 DNA reads TGTGCCAGCAGCTTAACTACCCGGCTATCATACGAGCAGTACTTC. As protein: CASSLTTRLSYEQYF.

This rearrangement joins TRBV7-2 to TRBJ2-7; the match to TRBD2 covers 9 bases. V was pared by 1 base and J by 3 bases, with 4 bases of the junction left unmatched. The germline V gene encodes CDR1 SGHTA and CDR2 FQGNSA. The CDR3 sequence is 15 residues long. The CDR3 region has the DNA TGTGCCAGCAGCTTAGTGGCGGGAGGGGTCTACGAGCAGTACTTC. This encodes CASSLVAGGVYEQYF.

The rearrangement links TRBV6-5 to TRBJ2-2; D is uncertain. The CDR3 has 12 residues. Germline loops: CDR1 MNHEY, CDR2 SVGAGI. The V gene lost 6 bases and the J gene lost 5 bases, with 7 bases spanning the gap. CDR3 residues: CASSRRTGELFF. CDR3 DNA sequence: TGTGCCAGCAGCCGAAGGACCGGGGAGCTGTTTTTT.

This rearrangement joins TRBV20-1 to TRBJ2-1; D not resolved. Trimming cost V 8 bases and J 6 bases, with 11 bases left between them. The CDR3 length is 11 residues. Germline CDR1 reads DFQATT; CDR2 reads SNEGSKA (reference sequence). The CDR3: CSPLYANEQFF. CDR3 bases: TGCAGTCCACTATATGCCAATGAGCAGTTCTTC.

V is TRBV6-5 and J is TRBJ2-3; TRBD2 is a possible D gene (5 bases). CDR1 and CDR2 from the germline V gene are MNHEY and SVGAGI. Trimming left V 0 bases short and J 0 bases short, with 10 bases between. This CDR3 is built from 16 residues. Here the CDR3 reads CASSYSSGLSTDTQYF. The CDR3 nucleotides read TGTGCCAGCAGTTACTCGAGCGGACTCAGCACAGATACGCAGTATTTT.

The V call is TRBV30, the J call TRBJ2-1; 16 bases map to TRBD2. J was trimmed by 3 bases and V by 4 bases; bases with no gene match: 12. This CDR3 is built from 19 residues. Germline-derived CDR1 and CDR2 are GTSNPN and SVGIG (reference sequence). The CDR3 DNA reads as TGTGCCTGGACCAACCCGGGACTAGCGGGAGGGCCTAACTACAATGAGCAGTTCTTC. Translated, it gives CAWTNPGLAGGPNYNEQFF.

The genes are TRBV4-1 and TRBJ1-1; the D is unclear. Germline assignment: CDR1 MGHRA and CDR2 YSYEKL. This CDR3 comprises 16 residues. V was cut by 0 bases and J by 0 bases, with 11 bases left in between. The CDR3 here is CASSQDEGRMNTEAFF. CDR3 bases: TGCGCCAGCAGCCAAGATGAAGGACGGATGAACACTGAAGCTTTCTTT.

The chain combines TRBV27 with TRBJ2-5; possible D gene TRBD1, 6 bases. Germline values: CDR1 MNHEY, CDR2 SMNVEV (reference sequence). The CDR3 loop spans 15 amino acids. Trimming removed 6 bases at V and 3 bases at J, with 17 bases between. CDR3: CASRPGWAGEETQYF. In nucleotides, the CDR3 is TGTGCCAGCAGGCCGGGGTGGGCAGGGGAAGAGACCCAGTACTTC.

This clone appeared a few times. Other nucleotide sequences in the sample specify the same CDR3. This chain joins TRBV4-3 and TRBJ1-2, with TRBD1 identical over 9 bases. Germline lookup yields CDR1 LGHNA and CDR2 YSLEER. CDR3 length equals 16 residues. The trim removed 2 bases at V and 6 bases at J, leaving 10 bases unmatched. The CDR3 DNA sequence: TGCGCCAGCAGCCAAACCTCGGGACAGGGAAAGGATGGCTACACCTTC. The encoded protein is CASSQTSGQGKDGYTF.

This clone was detected once. V gene TRBV5-1 combines with J gene TRBJ1-2; 9 bases agree with TRBD1. The CDR3 has 15 residues. CDR1 and CDR2 from the germline V gene are SGHRS and YFSETQ. V shed 4 bases, J shed 3 bases, and the junction held 7 bases outside the gene matches. CDR3 amino acids: CASSPWRTGDYGYTF. In DNA form, the CDR3 reads TGCGCCAGCAGCCCTTGGAGGACAGGGGACTATGGCTACACCTTC.

The rearrangement uses TRBV10-3 and TRBJ1-2, with D perhaps TRBD1 (6 bases). V was clipped by 9 bases and J by 7 bases, with 18 bases between them. The CDR3 has 13 amino acids. CDR1 is ENHRY, CDR2 SYGVKD, per germline. The CDR3 DNA is TGTGCCATAGGGAACCAGGGGACGGGTGGCTACACCTTC. The encoded protein is CAIGNQGTGGYTF.

The rearrangement joins TRBV29-1 to TRBJ2-5; 11 bases align to TRBD1. Germline V gene data show CDR1 as SQVTM and CDR2 as ANQGSEA. The CDR3 is 13 amino acids. V shed 4 bases, J shed 11 bases, and the junction held 9 bases outside the gene matches. This chain's CDR3 is CSVGTGGRGEQYF. The CDR3 coding sequence is TGCAGCGTTGGGACAGGGGGCCGGGGGGAGCAGTACTTC. Full variable domain (rest looked up from reference TRBV29-1 and TRBJ2-5): SAVISQKPSRDICQRGTSLTIQCQVDSQVTMMFWYRQQPGQSLTLIATANQGSEATYESGFVIDKFPISRPNLTFSTLTVSNMSPEDSSIYLCSVGTGGRGEQYFGPGTRLLVL.

The V call is TRBV9, the J call TRBJ2-5; 9 positions match TRBD2. V trimming: 4 bases; J trimming: 7 bases; junction bases outside the gene matches: 17. CDR3 length equals 17 residues. From germline, CDR1 is SGDLS and CDR2 YYNGEE. The CDR3 DNA is TGTGCCAGCAGCCCCGACCTTTCGGCGGGGGGGCTTCTGACCCAGTACTTC. This codes for CASSPDLSAGGLLTQYF. The full variable domain, rest sourced from reference TRBV9 and TRBJ2-5, is DSGVTQTPKHLITATGQRVTLRCSPRSGDLSVYWYQQSLDQGLQFLIQYYNGEERAKGNILERFSAQQFPDLHSELNLSSLELGDSALYFCASSPDLSAGGLLTQYFGPGTRLLVL.